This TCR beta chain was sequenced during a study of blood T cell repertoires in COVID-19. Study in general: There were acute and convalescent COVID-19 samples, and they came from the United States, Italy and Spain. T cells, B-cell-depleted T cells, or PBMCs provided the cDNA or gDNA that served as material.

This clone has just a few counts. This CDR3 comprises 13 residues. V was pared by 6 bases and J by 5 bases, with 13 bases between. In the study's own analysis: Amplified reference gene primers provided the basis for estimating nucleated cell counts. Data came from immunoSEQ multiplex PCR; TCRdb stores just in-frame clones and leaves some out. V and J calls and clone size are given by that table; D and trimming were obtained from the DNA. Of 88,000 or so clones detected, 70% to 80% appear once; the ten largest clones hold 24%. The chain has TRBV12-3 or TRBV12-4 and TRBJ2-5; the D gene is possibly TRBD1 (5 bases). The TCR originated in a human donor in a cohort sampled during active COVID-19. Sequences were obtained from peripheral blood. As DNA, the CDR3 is TGTGCCAGCAGACGCGGACATTTGGAGACCCAGTACTTC. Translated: CASRRGHLETQYF.